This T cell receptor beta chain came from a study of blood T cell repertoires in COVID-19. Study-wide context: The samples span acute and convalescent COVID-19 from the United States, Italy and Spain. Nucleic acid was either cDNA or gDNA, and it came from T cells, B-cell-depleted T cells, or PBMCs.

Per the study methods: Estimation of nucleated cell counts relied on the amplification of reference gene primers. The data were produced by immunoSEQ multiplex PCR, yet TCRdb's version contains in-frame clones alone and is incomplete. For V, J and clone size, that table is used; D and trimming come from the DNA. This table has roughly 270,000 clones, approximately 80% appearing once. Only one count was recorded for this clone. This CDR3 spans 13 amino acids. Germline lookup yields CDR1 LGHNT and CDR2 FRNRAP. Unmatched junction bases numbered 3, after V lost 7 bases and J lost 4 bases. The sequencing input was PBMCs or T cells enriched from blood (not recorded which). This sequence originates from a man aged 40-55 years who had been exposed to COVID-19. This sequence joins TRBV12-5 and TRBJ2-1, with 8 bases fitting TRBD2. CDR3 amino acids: CASAPSGYNEQFF. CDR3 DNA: TGTGCTAGTGCACCTAGCGGGTACAATGAGCAGTTCTTC.